The 12 T cell receptor beta chains given below trace back to one sample, sequenced in a study of metastatic and nonmetastatic thyroid tumors. TCRdb re-processed the PCR reads through MiXCR. The table has 75,000 to 95,000 clones, 10% to 15% seen once. Nobody among the patients had been given any treatment before thyroid surgery. Sequences were obtained from blood. The receptors were sampled from a female donor with papillary thyroid cancer or a benign thyroid nodule (not recorded which). Some clones in this sample may be carry-over from other donors' samples.

CDR3 in amino acids: CSVEGERERGTDTQYF. In nucleotides, the CDR3 is TGCAGCGTTGAGGGGGAGCGGGAGCGTGGCACAGATACGCAGTATTTT. This chain joins TRBV29-1 and TRBJ2-3; the match to TRBD2 covers 8 bases. The CDR3 extends over 16 amino acids. Germline V CDR1 and CDR2: SQVTM, ANQGSEA. Losses at the gene ends were 3 bases for V and 1 base for J; bases not matched to a gene: 9.

This clone was seen ten or more times. V usage is TRBV28 and J usage is TRBJ1-2; D is undetermined. The CDR3 loop spans 13 amino acids. V lost 7 bases and J 8 bases, leaving 17 bases between the germline ends. Germline V gene data show CDR1 as MDHEN and CDR2 as SYDVKM. The CDR3 DNA is TGTGCCAGCAACCCAAGACCGGACCGGGGCTACACCTTC. Translating gives CASNPRPDRGYTF.

Many counts were recorded for this clone. The chain has TRBV28 and TRBJ2-5, with 13 bases that match TRBD2. This CDR3 has 15 residues. V shed 2 bases and J 5 bases; nucleotides not matched to a gene: 2. Germline values: CDR1 MDHEN, CDR2 SYDVKM. CDR3 coding DNA: TGTGCCAGCAGTTTAATGACTAGCGGGGGGGAGACCCAGTACTTC. It specifies CASSLMTSGGETQYF.

This clone showed up many times. CDR3 bases: TGCAGTGCTAGAGATAGCGGGACTAGCGGGAGGATCAATGAGCAGTTCTTC. Its translation: CSARDSGTSGRINEQFF. The V gene is TRBV20-1, the J gene TRBJ2-1, with 15 bases lining up with TRBD2. There are 17 residues in the CDR3. V was pared by 0 bases and J by 6 bases, with 6 bases of the junction left unmatched. Germline V gene data show CDR1 as DFQATT and CDR2 as SNEGSKA (reference sequence).

This clone appeared many times. The rearrangement links TRBV29-1 to TRBJ2-3; TRBD1 agrees at 8 bases. V dropped 6 bases and J dropped 3; count of bases not matched to a gene: 5. The germline CDR1 and CDR2 sequences are SQVTM and ANQGSEA. The CDR3 consists of 13 residues. DNA for the CDR3: TGCAGCGTCTCAAGACAGGGGACAGATACGCAGTATTTT. As protein: CSVSRQGTDTQYF.

This clone was counted ten times or more. The chain employs TRBV4-2 and TRBJ1-5; D not resolved. Deletions cut 3 bases from V and 5 bases from J, with 11 bases between. CDR1 and CDR2 from the germline V gene are LGHNA and YNFKEQ. The CDR3 covers 14 residues. Here the CDR3 reads CASSHNVEDQPQHF. DNA for the CDR3: TGTGCCAGCAGCCACAACGTCGAAGATCAGCCCCAGCATTTT.

This clone was counted ten times or more. The CDR3 loop reads CASSYGVTSTDTQYF. The CDR3 coding sequence is TGTGCCAGCAGTTACGGCGTTACCTCCACAGATACGCAGTATTTT. The chain joins TRBV6-2 or TRBV6-3 to TRBJ2-3; no clear D. The length of the CDR3 is 15 residues. The V and J ends lost 2 bases and 2 bases respectively, with 11 bases between them. Germline V gene data show CDR1 as MNHEY and CDR2 as SVGEGT.

The genes are TRBV18 and TRBJ2-1; 15 bases map to TRBD2. The CDR3 spans 21 residues. V lost 2 bases to trimming and J lost 8 bases; unmatched junction nucleotides: 19. Per germline, CDR1 KGHSH and CDR2 LQKENI. DNA for the CDR3: TGTGCCAGCTCACCATTAGGGACTAGCGGGAGGTTTAGGTACACTTTCGATGAGCAGTTCTTC. Translation: CASSPLGTSGRFRYTFDEQFF. Based on the CDR3 plus reference TRBV18 and TRBJ2-1, the full variable domain is NAGVMQNPRHLVRRRGQEARLRCSPMKGHSHVYWYRQLPEEGLKFMVYLQKENIIDESGMPKERFSAEFPKEGPSILRIQQVVRGDSAAYFCASSPLGTSGRFRYTFDEQFFGPGTRLTVL.

The J gene is TRBJ2-3, the V gene TRBV27; D uncertain. Germline-derived CDR1 and CDR2 are MNHEY and SMNVEV (reference sequence). V was cut by 0 bases and J by 3 bases, with 7 bases left in between. This CDR3 has 14 amino acids. The CDR3 region is CASSLSTITDTQYF. The CDR3 DNA sequence: TGTGCCAGCAGTTTATCGACCATTACAGATACGCAGTATTTT.

This clone has at least ten counts. CDR3 sequence reads: CSARDSRRHGLARSYEQYF. The DNA for the CDR3 is TGCAGTGCTAGAGATAGCCGTCGCCACGGACTAGCGAGATCCTACGAGCAGTACTTC. The chain employs TRBV20-1 and TRBJ2-7, with 9 bases lining up with TRBD2. V lost 0 bases and J lost 1; bases outside the gene matches: 16. The CDR3 runs 19 residues. The V gene's germline CDR1 is DFQATT and CDR2 SNEGSKA (reference sequence).

This clone was seen at least ten times. The J gene is TRBJ2-7, the V gene TRBV3-1; no definite D call. Deletions cut 4 bases from V and 3 bases from J, with 7 bases between. The CDR3 loop spans 12 amino acids. Germline V gene data show CDR1 as LGHDT and CDR2 as YNNKEL (reference sequence). CDR3 nucleotides: TGTGCCAGCAGCCCAGACTTCTACGAGCAGTACTTC. It specifies CASSPDFYEQYF.

This clone was seen at least ten times. V and J are TRBV28 and TRBJ2-3, with D uncertain. The CDR3 runs 12 residues. V was clipped by 4 bases and J by 1 base, with 3 bases between them. Germline lookup yields CDR1 MDHEN and CDR2 SYDVKM. The CDR3 nucleotides are TGTGCCAGCAGTTGGGGCACAGATACGCAGTATTTT. Its protein product is CASSWGTDTQYF.